A single sample is the source of the 32 T cell receptor beta chains below, sequenced in a study of blood T cell repertoires in COVID-19. The assay was immunoSEQ multiplex PCR, and TCRdb's table has in-frame clones only and misses some. The table includes 200,000 to 250,000 clones, approximately 88% detected once. The sample was PBMCs or T cells enriched from blood (not recorded which). These receptors all stem from a woman younger than 45 who had been exposed to COVID-19.

The V gene is TRBV5-1, the J gene TRBJ1-2, with D possibly matching TRBD1 (5 bases). CDR1 is SGHRS, CDR2 YFSETQ, per germline. The V and J ends lost 0 bases and 2 bases respectively, with 8 bases between them. The CDR3 extends over 14 amino acids. CDR3 DNA sequence: TGCGCCAGCAGCTTGGAGGGGAACAACTATGGCTACACCTTC. This translates into CASSLEGNNYGYTF.

V gene TRBV25-1 combines with J gene TRBJ2-1; TRBD2 matches 10 bases. CDR1 is MGHDK, CDR2 SYGVNS, per germline. Trimming at V came to 1 base and at J to 6 bases, leaving 3 bases not matched to a gene. This CDR3 region has 15 residues. This chain's CDR3 is CASSEFGLAVNEQFF. DNA for the CDR3: TGTGCCAGCAGTGAATTCGGACTAGCGGTCAATGAGCAGTTCTTC.

The CDR3 region is CASSLLTGPETQYF. The DNA for the CDR3 is TGTGCCAGCAGCTTACTGACAGGGCCGGAGACCCAGTACTTC. The chain is built from TRBV7-9 and TRBJ2-5; 7 nucleotides match TRBD1. The CDR3 contains 14 residues. The V gene end was trimmed by 2 bases and the J gene end by 5 bases; junction bases not matched to a gene: 5. Germline CDR1 SEHNR, CDR2 FQNEAQ (reference sequence). The full variable domain, with the rest looked up from reference TRBV7-9 and TRBJ2-5, is DTGVSQNPRHKITKRGQNVTFRCDPISEHNRLYWYRQTLGQGPEFLTYFQNEAQLEKSRLLSDRFSAERPKGSFSTLEIQRTEQGDSAMYLCASSLLTGPETQYFGPGTRLLVL.

In this sample, this clone turned up a few times. The chain joins TRBV7-9 to TRBJ1-6; 9 bases fit TRBD1. Germline trimming cut 6 bases from V and 7 bases from J; bases unmatched to any gene: 7. This CDR3 is 15 amino acids long. The V gene's germline CDR1 is SEHNR and CDR2 FQNEAQ (reference sequence). The CDR3 DNA reads TGTGCCAGCAGGGCGGGACAGGGAGACAATTCACCCCTCCACTTT. It codes for CASRAGQGDNSPLHF.

The CDR3: CASSLVVGQSTHEQFF. The DNA of the CDR3 is TGCGCCAGCAGCTTGGTAGTCGGTCAATCAACTCATGAGCAGTTCTTC. The rearrangement uses TRBV5-1 and TRBJ2-1, with D uncertain. The CDR3 totals 16 residues. CDR1 and CDR2 from the germline V gene are SGHRS and YFSETQ. With 0 bases removed from V and 8 bases from J, the gap between germline ends came to 18 bases.

The CDR3, as DNA: TGTGCCAGCAGCTTAGAACCGGGAGGAGAGACCCAGTACTTC. Translated, it gives CASSLEPGGETQYF. This chain links TRBV11-1 with TRBJ2-5, with 7 positions matching TRBD2. V lost 1 base, J lost 4 bases, and 3 bases stayed unmatched. Germline loops: CDR1 SGHAT, CDR2 FQDESV (reference sequence). This CDR3 has 14 residues.

The chain links TRBV23-1 to TRBJ1-6; 8 bases are shared with TRBD1. TRBV23-1 carries the ORF label, with uncertain function. Unmatched junction bases numbered 14, after V lost 3 bases and J lost 7 bases. The CDR3 is made up of 18 amino acids. The CDR3 sequence: CASSHLGTGIGLNSPLHF. CDR3 in DNA: TGCGCCAGCAGTCACCTTGGGACAGGTATTGGCTTGAATTCACCCCTCCACTTT.

This chain links TRBV2 with TRBJ2-2; D might be TRBD2 (5 bases). Germline assignment: CDR1 SNHLY and CDR2 FYNNEI. The CDR3 sequence is 14 residues long. Trimming took off 4 bases at V and 4 bases at J, with 10 bases between the two ends. The CDR3 nucleotides read TGTGCCAGCAGTGTGAGCGGAGCCACCGGGGAGCTGTTTTTT. Its translation: CASSVSGATGELFF. The variable domain in full, with the rest retrieved from reference TRBV2 and TRBJ2-2, is EPEVTQTPSHQVTQMGQEVILRCVPISNHLYFYWYRQILGQKVEFLVSFYNNEISEKSEIFDDQFSVERPDGSNFTLKIRSTKLEDSAMYFCASSVSGATGELFFGEGSRLTVL.

The V gene is TRBV13, the J gene TRBJ1-2, with TRBD1 matching 9 bases. The CDR3 runs to 16 residues. The V gene's germline CDR1 is PRHDT and CDR2 FYEKMQ (reference sequence). Trimming took 2 bases from V and 6 from J; bases not matched to a gene: 10. The CDR3 DNA follows: TGTGCCAGCAGCTTAAACGATAGGGACAGGGCCGATGGCTACACCTTC. This codes for CASSLNDRDRADGYTF.

CDR3 loop: CASSPRTSTGELFF. The CDR3 nucleotides read TGTGCCAGCAGCCCGCGGACTAGCACCGGGGAGCTGTTTTTT. The chain joins TRBV7-3 to TRBJ2-2; 7 positions agree with TRBD2. CDR1 and CDR2 (germline): SGHTA, FQGTGA. The junction had 4 bases not matched to a gene; V was cut back by 5 bases and J by 4 bases. This CDR3 spans 14 amino acids.

The V gene is TRBV6-5, the J gene TRBJ2-3; TRBD2 matches 7 bases. Germline assignment: CDR1 MNHEY and CDR2 SVGAGI. V was clipped by 4 bases and J by 5 bases; unmatched bases: 6. This CDR3 is 14 amino acids long. The CDR3 coding sequence is TGTGCCAGCAGTTCTAGGACTAGATTAGATACGCAGTATTTT. Residues: CASSSRTRLDTQYF.

The rearrangement joins TRBV19 to TRBJ2-2; a weak D match, TRBD1 (5 bases). Germline CDR1 is LNHDA and CDR2 is SQIVND (reference sequence). Deletions cut 9 bases from V and 3 bases from J, with 14 bases between. The CDR3 runs 14 residues. DNA of the CDR3: TGTGCCAGCTGTTTCAGGGCCCACACCGGGGAGCTGTTTTTT. This gives the protein CASCFRAHTGELFF.

V gene TRBV5-1 combines with J gene TRBJ1-3, with D unclear. The CDR3 covers 15 residues. Trimming removed 4 bases at V and 2 bases at J, with 13 bases between. CDR1 SGHRS and CDR2 YFSETQ come from the germline V gene. The CDR3 sequence: CASSPTTNTGNTIYF. In DNA form, the CDR3 reads TGCGCCAGCAGCCCAACGACAAACACTGGAAACACCATATATTTT.

The rearrangement uses TRBV3-1 (or the pseudogene TRBV3-2) and TRBJ1-2; possible D gene TRBD1, 5 bases. The CDR3 covers 14 residues. Germline V gives CDR1 LGHDT, CDR2 YNNKEL (reference sequence). Trimming removed 1 base from V and 4 bases from J, with 10 bases in between. CDR3 sequence reads: CASSQGQGLYGYTF. The CDR3 coding sequence is TGTGCCAGCAGCCAAGGTCAGGGACTCTATGGCTACACCTTC.

The chain has TRBV2 and TRBJ1-4; no definite D call. This CDR3 is built from 15 residues. Trimming removed 4 bases at V and 6 bases at J, with 15 bases between. Germline loops: CDR1 SNHLY, CDR2 FYNNEI. DNA of the CDR3: TGTGCCAGCAGTGTCTTCGGGGTTCTTGATGAAAAACTGTTTTTT. Its translation: CASSVFGVLDEKLFF.

The V and J genes are TRBV7-3 and TRBJ2-1, with 8 nucleotides matching TRBD2. J gave up 6 bases and V 3 bases, and 7 bases lay outside the gene matches. The CDR3 covers 15 residues. CDR1 SGHTA and CDR2 FQGTGA come from the germline V gene. This CDR3 is CASSLFAGGGNEQFF. CDR3 nucleotide sequence: TGTGCCAGCAGCTTGTTTGCGGGAGGTGGCAATGAGCAGTTCTTC. Full variable domain (rest looked up from reference TRBV7-3 and TRBJ2-1): GAGVSQTPSNKVTEKGKYVELRCDPISGHTALYWYRQSLGQGPEFLIYFQGTGAADDSGLPNDRFFAVRPEGSVSTLKIQRTERGDSAVYLCASSLFAGGGNEQFFGPGTRLTVL.

The chain joins TRBV5-6 to TRBJ2-7; 10 positions agree with TRBD2. CDR3 size: 16 residues. Germline CDR1 reads SGHDT; CDR2 reads YYEEEE. Trimming cost V 2 bases and J 0 bases; bases outside gene matches: 5. This CDR3 reads CASSFGLAESSYEQYF. DNA for the CDR3: TGTGCCAGCAGCTTCGGACTAGCGGAGAGCTCCTACGAGCAGTACTTC.

The chain recombines TRBV7-9 with TRBJ2-1; 8 bases are a match to TRBD2. The trim removed 5 bases at V and 6 bases at J, leaving 6 bases unmatched. Germline lookup yields CDR1 SEHNR and CDR2 FQNEAQ (reference sequence). This CDR3 contains 14 residues. The CDR3 loop reads CASSSGTSFNEQFF. CDR3 sequence (DNA): TGTGCCAGCAGCAGCGGGACTAGTTTCAATGAGCAGTTCTTC.

This chain joins TRBV5-6 and TRBJ1-5, with D hard to call. Trimming removed 0 bases at V and 0 bases at J, with 4 bases between. Germline V gene lookup returns CDR1 SGHDT and CDR2 YYEEEE. The CDR3 spans 14 residues. DNA of the CDR3: TGTGCCAGCAGCTTGGTAGATAGCAATCAGCCCCAGCATTTT. Translation: CASSLVDSNQPQHF.

The V call is TRBV7-9, the J call TRBJ1-6; possible D gene TRBD1, 6 bases. The CDR3 spans 18 residues. Germline assignment: CDR1 SEHNR and CDR2 FQNEAQ (reference sequence). Trimming left V 5 bases short and J 6 bases short, with 23 bases between. The CDR3 DNA reads as TGTGCCAGCAGCCCCAACGGGGTCAGGGGAATAATTAATTCACCCCTCCACTTT. Translated: CASSPNGVRGIINSPLHF.

This chain links TRBV29-1 with TRBJ2-2; 7 positions agree with TRBD1. CDR1 SQVTM and CDR2 ANQGSEA come from the germline V gene. This CDR3 comprises 13 residues. The DNA for the CDR3 is TGCAGTACAGGGACAGCGAACACCGGGGAGCTGTTTTTT. This codes for CSTGTANTGELFF.

This sequence joins TRBV2 and TRBJ2-5; no reliable D call. The V end was cut by 7 bases, the J end by 2 bases, with 8 bases between. This CDR3 is 12 amino acids long. The V gene's germline CDR1 is SNHLY and CDR2 FYNNEI. DNA of the CDR3: TGTGCCAGCACACAGATTCAAGAGACCCAGTACTTC. Protein: CASTQIQETQYF. Using reference TRBV2 and TRBJ2-5 for the parts outside the CDR3, the full variable domain is EPEVTQTPSHQVTQMGQEVILRCVPISNHLYFYWYRQILGQKVEFLVSFYNNEISEKSEIFDDQFSVERPDGSNFTLKIRSTKLEDSAMYFCASTQIQETQYFGPGTRLLVL.

This chain connects TRBV7-7 to TRBJ2-3; TRBD2 matches 11 bases. The CDR3 sequence is 15 residues long. The V gene end was trimmed by 5 bases and the J gene end by 1 base; junction bases not matched to a gene: 2. From germline, CDR1 is SSHAT and CDR2 FNYEAQ (reference sequence). The CDR3 spells CASSILAGGTDTQYF. CDR3 DNA: TGTGCCAGCAGCATACTAGCGGGAGGCACAGATACGCAGTATTTT.

The chain carries TRBV29-1 and TRBJ2-6; D gene uncertain. The V and J ends lost 6 bases and 0 bases respectively, with 6 bases between them. The CDR3 is 13 amino acids. From germline, CDR1 is SQVTM and CDR2 ANQGSEA. For the CDR3, the DNA is TGCAGCGTGAGAAGCTCTGGGGCCAACGTCCTGACTTTC. The encoded protein is CSVRSSGANVLTF.

J is TRBJ1-2 and V is TRBV13; 7 bases map to TRBD1. The J segment lost 4 bases and the V segment lost 5 bases, leaving 7 bases of the junction unmatched. There are 14 residues in the CDR3. Germline V CDR1 and CDR2: PRHDT, FYEKMQ (reference sequence). CDR3 sequence (DNA): TGTGCCAGCAGCGAGACAGGGACCGTCTATGGCTACACCTTC. This translates into CASSETGTVYGYTF.

The genes are TRBV10-3 and TRBJ2-2, with D possibly TRBD2 on 6 matching bases. The CDR3 contains 18 residues. Germline V CDR1 and CDR2: ENHRY, SYGVKD. V was shortened by 4 bases and J by 3 bases, with 21 bases between the two germline ends. DNA for the CDR3: TGTGCCATCAGTGTTGTACTTCGGGACTCCATTCACACCGGGGAGCTGTTTTTT. This encodes CAISVVLRDSIHTGELFF.

The chain uses TRBV11-1 and TRBJ2-1, with 9 bases that match TRBD2. With 1 base clipped from V and 7 bases from J, the junction kept 2 bases outside the gene matches. From germline, CDR1 is SGHAT and CDR2 FQDESV (reference sequence). The CDR3 is 14 amino acids. CDR3 DNA: TGTGCCAGCAGCTTAGGACTAGCGGATAATGAGCAGTTCTTC. Its translation: CASSLGLADNEQFF.

The chain links TRBV28 to TRBJ1-3; 7 positions match TRBD1. CDR1 and CDR2 (germline): MDHEN, SYDVKM. There are 14 residues in the CDR3. The ends lost 3 bases at V and 1 base at J; junction bases unmatched: 0. The CDR3 DNA reads as TGTGCCAGCAGTTTGACAGGGTCTGGAAACACCATATATTTT. Its protein is CASSLTGSGNTIYF.

The chain recombines TRBV6-1 with TRBJ1-2, with D perhaps TRBD1 (5 bases). Germline CDR1 and CDR2: MNHNS and SASEGT. The ends were cut back, 3 bases at V and 6 bases at J, with 11 bases in the middle. CDR3 length equals 13 residues. Here the CDR3 reads CASSDGLGDGYTF. CDR3 sequence (DNA): TGTGCCAGCAGTGACGGTCTAGGGGATGGCTACACCTTC.

The genes are TRBV7-5 and TRBJ1-2. TRBV7-5 is a documented pseudogene. CDR3 length equals 14 residues. Here the CDR3 DNA reads TGTGCCAGAAGCTTAGCAGGAGGGAACTATGGCTACACCTTC. It is translated as CARSLAGGNYGYTF.

This rearrangement joins TRBV15 to TRBJ2-1; 7 nucleotides match TRBD2. V lost 2 bases, J lost 1 base, and 11 bases stayed unmatched. The germline V gene encodes CDR1 LNHNV and CDR2 YYDKDF (reference sequence). The CDR3 spans 18 residues. The CDR3 DNA sequence: TGTGCCACCAGCAGAAGGTGGGTTGCGGGAGCTTCCTACAATGAGCAGTTCTTC. It yields the protein CATSRRWVAGASYNEQFF.

The chain links TRBV4-1 to TRBJ2-7; TRBD2 is a possible D gene (5 bases). V was shortened by 0 bases and J by 4 bases, with 16 bases between the two germline ends. The CDR3 spans 16 residues. Germline CDR1 MGHRA, CDR2 YSYEKL. CDR3 loop: CASSQDGIARYYEQYF. CDR3 sequence (DNA): TGCGCCAGCAGCCAAGATGGAATAGCGCGATATTACGAGCAGTACTTC.